These 15 T cell receptor beta chains share one sample of origin, sequenced in a study of T-cell memory formation after mild COVID-19. MiXCR, run by TCRdb on the 5' RACE reads, gives a single entry per CDR3 protein. The sample lists roughly 450,000 distinct CDR3 sequences; over 15% were seen once. Sequencing was done on a sample of PBMCs or a T cell subset sorted from them (not recorded which). These receptor sequences come from an adult woman who had mild COVID-19 (a few samples of this study predate the infection). Cell type and time point are not known.

V usage is TRBV11-2 and J usage is TRBJ1-2; perhaps TRBD1 as D (6 bases). Trimming pared 5 bases from V and 7 bases from J, leaving 23 bases between. CDR1 and CDR2 from the germline V gene are SGHAT and FQNNGV. This CDR3 comprises 16 residues. The CDR3 coding sequence is TGTGCCAGCAGCCAAAGCCGGTTGCAGGGGATGGTTGGCTACACCTTC. Translating gives CASSQSRLQGMVGYTF.

V usage is TRBV7-2 and J usage is TRBJ2-3; 11 bases fit TRBD2. The junction had 5 bases not matched to a gene; V was cut back by 1 base and J by 2 bases. This CDR3 has 17 residues. Germline V gene sequence: CDR1 SGHTA, CDR2 FQGNSA. The CDR3: CASSLGRLAGTTDTQYF. As DNA, the CDR3 is TGTGCCAGCAGCTTAGGGAGACTAGCGGGGACCACAGATACGCAGTATTTT.

This chain links TRBV6-5 with TRBJ2-1; D might be TRBD2 (6 bases). The CDR3 sequence is 15 residues long. Germline values: CDR1 MNHEY, CDR2 SVGAGI. V was pared by 4 bases and J by 7 bases, with 17 bases between. CDR3 DNA: TGTGCCAGCAGTTCGGAGGGAGTGGTTTGGAATGAGCAGTTCTTC. Its translation: CASSSEGVVWNEQFF.

Only a few counts were recorded for this clonotype. V and J are TRBV7-8 and TRBJ2-1; 7 positions match TRBD2. Germline lookup yields CDR1 SGHVS and CDR2 FQNEAQ. V lost 2 bases to trimming and J lost 7 bases; unmatched junction nucleotides: 11. The CDR3 length is 16 residues. The CDR3 spells CASSLKVMWEGNEQFF. As DNA, the CDR3 is TGTGCCAGCAGCTTAAAGGTTATGTGGGAGGGGAATGAGCAGTTCTTC.

This clonotype was recorded a few times. This chain links TRBV20-1 with TRBJ1-1, with unresolved D. The CDR3 is 13 residues long. CDR1 and CDR2 from the germline V gene are DFQATT and SNEGSKA (reference sequence). V was pared by 2 bases and J by 0 bases, with 7 bases between. CDR3 bases: TGCAGTGCTAGATGGGCGGTGAACACTGAAGCTTTCTTT. Translated: CSARWAVNTEAFF.

This clonotype was observed a handful of times. The gene calls are TRBV12-3 or TRBV12-4 and TRBJ1-6; 7 bases agree with TRBD1. CDR3 length: 18 residues. Losses at the gene ends were 6 bases for V and 8 bases for J; bases not matched to a gene: 19. In nucleotides, the CDR3 is TGTGCCAGCAGAGTGAAGGGGGCGAAGCAGTATAGTGATTCACCCCTCCACTTT. As protein: CASRVKGAKQYSDSPLHF.

V gene TRBV5-1 combines with J gene TRBJ1-5, with D possibly matching TRBD1 (5 bases). Germline V gene sequence: CDR1 SGHRS, CDR2 YFSETQ. Trimming pared 0 bases from V and 5 bases from J, leaving 9 bases between. CDR3 size: 14 residues. The CDR3 DNA sequence: TGCGCCAGCAGCTTGGATTGGGGGGATCAGCCCCAGCATTTT. This sequence encodes CASSLDWGDQPQHF. The variable domain in full, with the rest retrieved from reference TRBV5-1 and TRBJ1-5, is KAGVTQTPRYLIKTRGQQVTLSCSPISGHRSVSWYQQTPGQGLQFLFEYFSETQRNKGNFPGRFSGRQFSNSRSEMNVSTLELGDSALYLCASSLDWGDQPQHFGDGTRLSIL.

This clonotype was recorded a few times. This rearrangement joins TRBV7-2 to TRBJ2-3; unclear D gene. V was cut by 1 base and J by 0 bases, with 8 bases left in between. Per germline, CDR1 SGHTA and CDR2 FQGNSA. The CDR3 is 15 residues long. The CDR3 is CASSLVGYSTDTQYF. The CDR3 nucleotides are TGTGCCAGCAGCTTAGTCGGGTATAGCACAGATACGCAGTATTTT.

The V and J genes are TRBV3-1 and TRBJ1-1; a possible D gene is TRBD1 (6 bases). Germline CDR1 LGHDT, CDR2 YNNKEL (reference sequence). The CDR3 runs to 16 residues. V lost 4 bases, J lost 3 bases, and 18 bases lay in between. CDR3 nucleotides: TGTGCCAGCAGCCCGCGAGGGGGGGTTAGAGACACTGAAGCTTTCTTT. This gives the protein CASSPRGGVRDTEAFF. Drawing the rest from reference TRBV3-1 and TRBJ1-1, the complete variable domain is DTAVSQTPKYLVTQMGNDKSIKCEQNLGHDTMYWYKQDSKKFLKIMFSYNNKELIINETVPNRFSPKSPDKAHLNLHINSLELGDSAVYFCASSPRGGVRDTEAFFGQGTRLTVV.

The table lists this clonotype with a few counts. V is TRBV7-3 and J is TRBJ2-2; D gene uncertain. Germline CDR1 SGHTA, CDR2 FQGTGA. V shed 2 bases and J shed 8 bases, with 12 bases lying between them. CDR3 size: 14 residues. The CDR3 protein is CASSLDGARGELFF. The CDR3 DNA follows: TGTGCCAGCAGCTTAGACGGAGCAAGAGGGGAGCTGTTTTTT.

This clonotype appeared a single time. This chain connects TRBV29-1 to TRBJ1-4; perhaps TRBD1 as D (5 bases). The CDR3 contains 15 residues. Germline V gene data show CDR1 as SQVTM and CDR2 as ANQGSEA. V lost 1 base and J 1 base, leaving 10 bases between the germline ends. The CDR3, as DNA: TGCAGCGTTGAAGTATGGCAGGGAACTAATGAAAAACTGTTTTTT. Amino acids: CSVEVWQGTNEKLFF.

This clonotype was observed a few times. Written as DNA, the CDR3 is TGCAGTGCTAGAGTCCCGGGACCGGACAGTGGTGGCTACACCTTC. Translating gives CSARVPGPDSGGYTF. V and J are TRBV20-1 and TRBJ1-2; D is possibly TRBD1 (6 bases). Germline CDR1 and CDR2: DFQATT and SNEGSKA (reference sequence). The CDR3 is 15 residues long. With 1 base removed from V and 7 bases from J, the gap between germline ends came to 19 bases.

This clonotype was counted a few times. The chain employs TRBV12-3 or TRBV12-4 and TRBJ1-2; 8 nucleotides agree with TRBD1. The V segment lost 5 bases and the J segment 3 bases; nucleotides outside the gene matches: 8. CDR3 length equals 15 residues. The CDR3 here is CASSPGGASHYGYTF. DNA for the CDR3: TGTGCCAGCAGTCCAGGGGGCGCATCTCACTATGGCTACACCTTC.

The V gene is TRBV10-3, the J gene TRBJ2-7; D perhaps matches TRBD1 (5 bases). Germline assignment: CDR1 ENHRY and CDR2 SYGVKD. CDR3 length: 13 amino acids. V was cut by 5 bases and J by 0 bases, with 8 bases left in between. In DNA form, the CDR3 reads TGTGCCATCAGTACAGGTAGCTCCTACGAGCAGTACTTC. This codes for CAISTGSSYEQYF.

The V call is TRBV7-9, the J call TRBJ2-6; weak D call: TRBD1 (5 bases). Germline CDR1 SEHNR, CDR2 FQNEAQ (reference sequence). The CDR3 extends over 18 amino acids. V shed 5 bases and J shed 1 base, with 18 bases lying between them. The CDR3 loop reads CASSPVRGQVSGANVLTF. CDR3 sequence (DNA): TGTGCCAGCAGCCCCGTAAGGGGCCAGGTATCTGGGGCCAACGTCCTGACTTTC.